The present T cell receptor (beta chain) was sequenced within a study of blood T cell repertoires in COVID-19 (dated by TCRdb to the early 2020s). Describing the broader study: Samples from collaborators originated in the United States, Italy and Spain and spanned both the acute and convalescent phases of COVID-19. A de-identified subject ID, COVID-19 status, age in years and sex were almost always included in the sample metadata. The material from the prospective study consisted of cDNA or gDNA derived from T cells, B-cell-depleted T cells, or PBMCs. The repertoires were made available in a free public database intended to serve as a resource for research on the immune response to SARS-CoV-2. Subjects who had been exposed to COVID-19, were actively infected with it, or had recovered from it provided the deeply sampled blood TCRbeta repertoires that made up the dataset. The samples were drawn from two sources: the first 160 participants of the ongoing ImmuneRACE study, and 1,000 to 1,500 subjects contributed by 6 global collaborators. HLA class I and class II types, where available, came from metadata supplied by the sample provider rather than from assay-based typing. The research as a whole found: How much clinical and demographic metadata was included differed by source and by participant, and the metadata was provided uncurated.

The immunoSEQ Assay, a bias-controlled multiplex PCR, was used to amplify TCRbeta CDR3 regions from genomic DNA. For the original study's pipeline: Nucleated cell counts per sample were estimated from amplification of reference gene primers within the assay. To quantify the absolute abundance of each unique TCRbeta CDR3 rearrangement, sequence reads were collapsed and filtered. For each sample, productive Simpson clonality was calculated by taking the square root of Simpson's diversity index across productive rearrangements. TCRdb's version of the immuneACCESS table is confined to in-frame rearrangements and falls short of the full clone set. An unresolved V gene accounts for under half of the shortfall where checked; the remainder is of unknown origin. D and trimming come from the DNA, and the V and J calls and clone size come from that table. The sample table lists about 100,000 clones, roughly 81% of them with a count of one. Under 2.5% of the sample is held by the ten biggest clonotypes.

Each collaborating institution followed its own protocols to collect whole blood in K2EDTA tubes. For TCRbeta analysis, collaborator samples were shipped as frozen whole blood, as isolated PBMCs, or as DNA extracted from either sample type. Germline trimming: 8 bases from V, 5 bases from J; junction bases outside gene matches: 9. CDR1 and CDR2, per the germline V gene, are MNHEY and SVGAGI. Including the terminal cysteine and phenylalanine, the CDR3 comprises 15 residues. Only the CDR3 DNA is retained, 45 bases long and in frame from the first base. On this clone: It lacks a known antigen. Nothing much larger sits one base from this clone, and base qualities are not available.

The clonotype was recovered from a human donor in a cohort sampled during active COVID-19. Sequences were obtained from peripheral blood. The receptor chain draws on TRBV6-5 and TRBJ1-4, with 9 bases aligning to TRBD1. The DNA sequence is TGTGCCAGCCAACTAGGCGGGACAGGGAATGAAAAACTGTTTTTT. This is translated as CASQLGGTGNEKLFF.